A selection of T cell receptor beta chains follows, all from one sample in a study of blood T cell repertoires in COVID-19. This table comes from immunoSEQ multiplex PCR, and its TCRdb copy is limited to in-frame clones, with some not included. Of around 190,000 clones in the sample, about 88% were seen once. Sequenced: PBMCs or T cells enriched from blood (not recorded which). The receptor set was obtained from a woman in her forties in a cohort exposed to, infected with or recovered from COVID-19 (not recorded which). Each CDR3 is given with its conserved first and last residue. A D gene is named only where the DNA matches it firmly. Where a row states a size, it is once, few, many or the class of an expanded clone; other rows omit it.

d_call clone_size j_call v_call cdr3_nt cdr3_aa
- - TRBJ2-1 TRBV10-1 TGCGCCAGCAGTGAGCAGGGCTACAATGAGCAGTTCTTC CASSEQGYNEQFF
- - TRBJ1-2 TRBV5-1 TGCGCCAGCAGCTTGGGCGGGGCTGGCTACACCTTC CASSLGGAGYTF
- - TRBJ2-3 TRBV2 TGTGCCAGCAGAGCCCAGGTGGGGGCTCCGCAGTATTTT CASRAQVGAPQYF
- - TRBJ2-5 TRBV27 TGTGCCAGCAGTTTATGGGCAGGAGTGGAAGAGGGCCAGTACTTC CASSLWAGVEEGQYF
- - TRBJ1-2 TRBV12-3/TRBV12-4 TGTGCCAGCAGACCTGACAGCTATGGCTACACCTTC CASRPDSYGYTF
- once TRBJ1-5 TRBV4-1 TGCGCCAGCAGTCCGGGAGGCATAAGCAATCAGCCCCAGCATTTT CASSPGGISNQPQHF
- - TRBJ1-2 TRBV7-9 TGTGCCAGCAGCTTAGAAACAGGGCGCTATTACGGCTACACCTTC CASSLETGRYYGYTF
- few TRBJ2-3 TRBV7-9 TGTGCCAGCAGCCCCCTTAGCACAGATACGCAGTATTTT CASSPLSTDTQYF
- - TRBJ1-1 TRBV4-1 TGCGCCAGCAGCCAATCACGCACACCTACAGGCCGCGAAGCTTTCTTT CASSQSRTPTGREAFF
- - TRBJ2-4 TRBV11-2 TGTGCCAGCAGCTTAGATGGTGCAGGGCGTGGGGCCAAAAACATTCAGTACTTC CASSLDGAGRGAKNIQYF
- - TRBJ1-1 TRBV21-1 TGTGCCAGCAGCAAAGAGGAGGGGCCCACTGAAGCTTTCTTT CASSKEEGPTEAFF
- - TRBJ2-7 TRBV29-1 TGCAGTGCATTAGGGGACTCCTACGAGCAGTACTTC CSALGDSYEQYF
- - TRBJ1-5 TRBV4-1 TGCGCCAGCAGCCAATCCCTACAGGGATATAATAGCAATCAGCCCCAGCATTTT CASSQSLQGYNSNQPQHF
TRBD1 - TRBJ2-2 TRBV13 TGTGCCAGCAGCTTATACAGGGGGAACACCGGGGAGCTGTTTTTT CASSLYRGNTGELFF
- many TRBJ1-2 TRBV5-5 TGTGCCAGCGAGGGCGGGGGATATGGCTACACCTTC CASEGGGYGYTF
- - TRBJ2-3 TRBV7-2 TGTGCCAGCAGCGAAGAGCGTCTAGATACGCAGTATTTT CASSEERLDTQYF
TRBD1 - TRBJ2-7 TRBV11-3 TGTGCCAGCAGCGCCGGGACAGGACGCTACGAGCAGTACTTC CASSAGTGRYEQYF